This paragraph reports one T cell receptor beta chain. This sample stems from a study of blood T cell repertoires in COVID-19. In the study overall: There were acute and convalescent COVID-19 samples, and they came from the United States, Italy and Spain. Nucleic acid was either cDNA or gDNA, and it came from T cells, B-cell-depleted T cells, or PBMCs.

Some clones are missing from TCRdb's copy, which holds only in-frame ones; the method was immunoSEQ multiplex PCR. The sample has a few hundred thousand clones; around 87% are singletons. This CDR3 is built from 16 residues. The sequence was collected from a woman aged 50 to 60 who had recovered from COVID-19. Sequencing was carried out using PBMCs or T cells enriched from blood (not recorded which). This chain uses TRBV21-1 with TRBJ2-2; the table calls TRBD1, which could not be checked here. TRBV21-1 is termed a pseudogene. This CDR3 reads CASSVPRTGCNGELFF. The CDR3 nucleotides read TGTGCCAGCAGCGTACCAAGGACAGGGTGTAACGGGGAGCTGTTTTTT.